The rows below give T cell receptor beta chains drawn from one sample of a study of T cell repertoires and HLA-DP antigens. Clones were read by immunoSEQ multiplex PCR, and TCRdb kept only the in-frame ones, dropping some. The sample has around 820 clones, around 50% seen once. The sample taken for sequencing was alloreactive CD137+ CD4+ T cells from cultured PBMCs. These receptors were obtained from a man aged 55 to 69 in good health and CMV-seronegative. The CDR3 runs from the conserved cysteine through the conserved F or W. A D gene is named only where the DNA matches it firmly. Some rows have no size entry. The others give once, few or many, or a class for an expanded clone.

d_gene: -; abundance: few; j_gene: TRBJ2-5; v_gene: TRBV7-2; CDR3aa: CASSFSRPATQYF; CDR3nt: TGTGCCAGCAGCTTCAGCCGGCCGGCGACCCAGTACTTC
d_gene: -; abundance: large; j_gene: TRBJ2-2; v_gene: TRBV7-2; CDR3aa: CASSLVVAPGELFF; CDR3nt: TGTGCCAGCAGCTTAGTGGTCGCGCCCGGGGAGCTGTTTTTT
d_gene: TRBD1; abundance: few; j_gene: TRBJ2-5; v_gene: TRBV30; CDR3aa: CAVGQRETQYF; CDR3nt: TGTGCCGTGGGACAGCGGGAGACCCAGTACTTC
d_gene: TRBD1; abundance: -; j_gene: TRBJ2-5; v_gene: TRBV30; CDR3aa: CAWSRDRPTETQYF; CDR3nt: TGTGCCTGGAGTCGGGACAGGCCAACGGAGACCCAGTACTTC
d_gene: TRBD1; abundance: medium-sized; j_gene: TRBJ1-5; v_gene: TRBV6-5; CDR3aa: CASRQGVKQPQHF; CDR3nt: TGTGCCAGCAGACAGGGGGTGAAGCAGCCCCAGCATTTT
d_gene: -; abundance: few; j_gene: TRBJ2-2; v_gene: TRBV7-3; CDR3aa: CASSFSLGELFF; CDR3nt: TGTGCCAGCAGCTTTTCACTTGGGGAGCTGTTTTTT
d_gene: TRBD1; abundance: -; j_gene: TRBJ1-5; v_gene: TRBV6-6; CDR3aa: CASRQGVKQPQHF; CDR3nt: TGTGCCAGCAGACAGGGGGTGAAGCAGCCCCAGCATTTT
d_gene: -; abundance: few; j_gene: TRBJ2-7; v_gene: TRBV5-1; CDR3aa: CASSPRTGSQIREQYF; CDR3nt: TGCGCCAGCAGCCCACGAACAGGTTCCCAAATCCGCGAGCAGTACTTC
d_gene: TRBD1; abundance: large; j_gene: TRBJ1-3; v_gene: TRBV7-2; CDR3aa: CASSPLPSGQGIGNTIYF; CDR3nt: TGTGCCAGCAGCCCCCTCCCCTCGGGACAGGGGATCGGAAACACCATATATTTT
d_gene: TRBD1; abundance: -; j_gene: TRBJ1-1; v_gene: TRBV18; CDR3aa: CASSAQLSDRGLTEAFF; CDR3nt: TGTGCCAGCTCGGCCCAACTATCCGACAGGGGGCTTACTGAAGCTTTCTTT
d_gene: -; abundance: large; j_gene: TRBJ1-2; v_gene: TRBV6-1; CDR3aa: CASSSPAGRNYGYTF; CDR3nt: TGTGCCAGCAGTTCCCCCGCGGGACGGAACTATGGCTACACCTTC
d_gene: TRBD1; abundance: -; j_gene: TRBJ2-5; v_gene: TRBV15; CDR3aa: CATSRDTGGQETQYF; CDR3nt: TGTGCCACCAGCAGAGATACAGGGGGCCAGGAGACCCAGTACTTC
d_gene: -; abundance: -; j_gene: TRBJ2-1; v_gene: TRBV10-2; CDR3aa: CASSDPAPWVSDEQFF; CDR3nt: TGCGCCAGCAGTGATCCAGCCCCCTGGGTTTCGGATGAGCAGTTCTTC
d_gene: -; abundance: -; j_gene: TRBJ2-5; v_gene: TRBV11-2; CDR3aa: CASSLSSHQETQYF; CDR3nt: TGTGCCAGCAGCTTAAGTAGCCACCAAGAGACCCAGTACTTC
d_gene: TRBD1; abundance: hyperexpanded; j_gene: TRBJ1-1; v_gene: TRBV19; CDR3aa: CASSVTGEVMNTEAFF; CDR3nt: TGTGCCAGTAGTGTTACAGGGGAAGTAATGAACACTGAAGCTTTCTTT
d_gene: -; abundance: -; j_gene: TRBJ2-5; v_gene: TRBV7-8; CDR3aa: CASSLRPLQETQYF; CDR3nt: TGTGCCAGCAGCTTAAGACCTTTACAAGAGACCCAGTACTTC